Presented here are 10 T cell receptor beta chains from one specimen sequenced in a study of T cell repertoires in cytomegalovirus infection. MiXCR was run by TCRdb on the reads, yielding one entry per CDR3 protein. This sample has approximately 990,000 distinct CDR3 sequences, with roughly 30% found just once. The antigens for these receptors are not known. The material was cultured CD8+ T cells from PBMCs, obtained from culture after CMV antigen stimulation. The source of these receptors is a human donor in good health (CMV status not recorded). Some clones in this sample may be carry-over from other donors' samples.

Turning to this clonotype: The germline gene is not matched at one end of the junction; a read error may be the cause. The rearrangement links TRBV7-6 to TRBJ2-1, with D uncertain. The CDR3 consists of 13 residues. Germline CDR1 and CDR2: SGHVS and FNYEAQ. The CDR3 here is CANSPVPGNEQFF. Here the CDR3 DNA reads TGTGCCAACAGCCCCGTCCCCGGCAATGAGCAGTTCTTC.

To note about this clonotype: This may stem from a read error, because a much larger clone lies one nucleotide away. The chain links TRBV19 to TRBJ2-1; D assignment may be TRBD1 or TRBD2 (5 bases each). Germline V lookup: CDR1 LNHDA, CDR2 SQIVND (reference sequence). The germline V and J ends were trimmed by 5 bases and 2 bases, with 10 bases remaining between them. CDR3 length: 14 residues. The CDR3 DNA is TGTGCCAGTAGTGGAGTGGGGGCCTACAATGAGCAGTTCTTC. Translation: CASSGVGAYNEQFF. Variable domain in full (rest from reference TRBV19 and TRBJ2-1): DGGITQSPKYLFRKEGQNVTLSCEQNLNHDAMYWYRQDPGQGLRLIYYSQIVNDFQKGDIAEGYSVSREKKESFPLTVTSAQKNPTAFYLCASSGVGAYNEQFFGPGTRLTVL.

This chain uses TRBV10-3 with TRBJ2-1, with 7 bases fitting TRBD1. CDR3 size: 13 residues. J lost 3 bases, V lost 8 bases, and 4 bases had no gene match. From germline, CDR1 is ENHRY and CDR2 SYGVKD. The CDR3 reads CAIGGQLYNEQFF. CDR3 DNA sequence: TGTGCCATCGGGGGACAGCTCTACAATGAGCAGTTCTTC.

The chain joins TRBV6-2 or TRBV6-3 to TRBJ2-7; D is possibly TRBD1 (5 bases). Trimming took off 7 bases at V and 2 bases at J, with 15 bases between the two ends. Per the germline V gene, CDR1 is MNHEY and CDR2 is SVGEGT. CDR3 length equals 14 residues. CDR3 sequence (DNA): TGTGCCAGCACCTCGGACACATTTCCCTACGAGCAGTACGTC. This codes for CASTSDTFPYEQYV.

In its sample, this clonotype was seen a few times. The chain recombines TRBV7-9 with TRBJ2-7; maybe TRBD1 (6 bases). The CDR3 contains 15 residues. The germline V and J ends were trimmed by 10 bases and 3 bases, with 22 bases remaining between them. Germline-derived CDR1 and CDR2 are SEHNR and FQNEAQ (reference sequence). CDR3 in amino acids: CAIPLPGTSYYEQYF. The CDR3 DNA sequence: TGTGCCATCCCACTTCCCGGGACATCATACTACGAGCAGTACTTC.

Only a few counts were recorded for this clonotype. The chain couples TRBV6-5 to TRBJ2-4; perhaps TRBD2 as D (5 bases). Trimming shortened V by 2 bases and J by 0 bases, and 8 bases separated the two germline ends. CDR3 length: 15 residues. Looked up from germline, CDR1 is MNHEY and CDR2 is SVGAGI. This CDR3 is CASSYNGVAKNIQYF. The DNA of the CDR3 is TGTGCCAGCAGTTACAACGGGGTAGCCAAAAACATTCAGTACTTC.

This rearrangement joins TRBV24-1 to TRBJ2-2; D not certain. Germline-derived CDR1 and CDR2 are KGHDR and SFDVKD. Trimming removed 1 base at V and 0 bases at J, with 5 bases between. This CDR3 is 15 amino acids long. The CDR3 loop reads CATSDFRANTGELFF. The CDR3 DNA reads as TGTGCCACCAGTGATTTTCGGGCGAACACCGGGGAGCTGTTTTTT.

The table lists this clonotype with a few counts. V gene TRBV24-1 combines with J gene TRBJ1-2; D remains unclear. Trimming cost V 1 base and J 6 bases, with 8 bases left between them. The germline V gene encodes CDR1 KGHDR and CDR2 SFDVKD. The CDR3 is made up of 13 amino acids. Here the CDR3 DNA reads TGTGCCACCAGTGATTTATCGGAGAATGGCTACACCTTC. Encoded protein: CATSDLSENGYTF.

The chain joins TRBV5-1 to TRBJ2-1, with TRBD2 identical over 8 bases. CDR3 length: 17 residues. V gave up 6 bases and J gave up 0 bases; unmatched junction bases: 11. Germline assignment: CDR1 SGHRS and CDR2 YFSETQ. The CDR3 loop reads CASTGARGASSYNEQFF. CDR3 in DNA: TGCGCCAGCACCGGGGCGCGGGGGGCGTCCTCCTACAATGAGCAGTTCTTC.

This clonotype was counted many times. The chain uses TRBV7-2 and TRBJ1-2, with 10 bases identical to TRBD1. Per germline, CDR1 SGHTA and CDR2 FQGNSA. Germline trimming cut 4 bases from V and 6 bases from J; bases unmatched to any gene: 8. This CDR3 has 15 residues. The CDR3 spells CASSSPGQGPNGYTF. The CDR3 DNA follows: TGTGCCAGCAGCTCTCCGGGACAGGGGCCAAATGGCTACACCTTC. Combining the CDR3 with reference TRBV7-2 and TRBJ1-2 gives the whole variable domain GAGVSQSPSNKVTEKGKDVELRCDPISGHTALYWYRQSLGQGLEFLIYFQGNSAPDKSGLPSDRFSAERTGGSVSTLTIQRTQQEDSAVYLCASSSPGQGPNGYTFGSGTRLTVV.